This T cell receptor (beta chain) derives from a study of T-cell memory formation after mild COVID-19. Study-wide context: Largely, the TCR clusters proved donor specific.

This clonotype was picked up a small number of times. The antigen is not known. Study outcomes and limitations: That cross-reactive memory joined was suggested by some responding clones appearing in pre-infection memory. Later expanders leaned CD4+, whereas clones that contracted between day 15 and 85 were balanced CD4/CD8.

TCR alpha and TCR beta cDNA libraries carrying sample barcodes and UMIs came from 5'RACE with constant-segment primers. Using its own MiXCR run on the 5' RACE reads, TCRdb lists one record per CDR3 protein. The data show hundreds of thousands of distinct CDR3 sequences, roughly 15% seen once. V lost 2 bases, J lost 6 bases, and 4 bases stayed unmatched. Germline V gives CDR1 SGHTA, CDR2 FQGTGA. There are 14 residues in the CDR3. The chain has TRBV7-3 and TRBJ1-2; 9 nucleotides line up with TRBD1. This clonotype was sampled from a man aged 18 to 29 who had mild COVID-19 (a few samples of this study predate the infection). Cell type and time point are not known. The specimen was PBMCs or a T cell subset sorted from them (not recorded which). For the CDR3, the DNA is TGTGCCAGCAGCTTATCCACAGGGGGCAATGGCTACACCTTC. This gives the protein CASSLSTGGNGYTF.